Here is one T cell receptor beta chain with its context. Its specificity is unknown. This sample was taken from a study of T cell responses to AZD1222 COVID-19 vaccine. The germline gives CDR1 SGHVS, CDR2 FQNEAQ. The junction had 4 bases not matched to a gene; V was cut back by 5 bases and J by 6 bases. This CDR3 region has 14 residues. Regarding the study as a whole: A mostly white British donor set with more females was recruited, and clonal diversity was possibly underestimated.

Here immunoSEQ multiplex PCR was the method, and the copy in TCRdb shows in-frame clones only, minus some. The sample has fewer than 120,000 clones, around 81% seen once. The gene calls are TRBV7-8 and TRBJ1-4, with 9 positions matching TRBD1. This receptor was obtained from an adult in good health. Sequenced material: peripheral blood, taken on day 0 of AZD1222 vaccination. The CDR3 region is CASSGTGGHEKLFF. Written as DNA, the CDR3 is TGTGCCAGCAGCGGAACAGGGGGCCATGAAAAACTGTTTTTT.